Below, 14 T cell receptor beta chains from the same sample are listed, as sequenced in a study of cytomegalovirus exposure and HLA in healthy donors. The PCR had 60 Vbeta and 13 Jbeta primers. Sequencing used immunoSEQ multiplex PCR; TCRdb keeps in-frame clones, though not all of them. Of approximately 210,000 clones in the sample, about four fifths are singletons; the top ten hold more than 1.5%. Sequenced: PBMCs. These receptors were obtained from a man aged 18 to 29 in good health and CMV-seronegative.

V and J are TRBV27 and TRBJ2-7; TRBD2 might be the D (6 bases). CDR1 and CDR2 from the germline V gene are MNHEY and SMNVEV (reference sequence). The CDR3 consists of 14 residues. V was shortened by 6 bases and J by 2 bases, with 14 bases between the two germline ends. CDR3 residues: CASSPALATYEQYF. The CDR3 coding sequence is TGTGCCAGCAGCCCCGCCCTAGCGACCTACGAGCAGTACTTC.

V gene TRBV7-2 combines with J gene TRBJ2-6; TRBD2 might be the D (6 bases). Looked up from germline, CDR1 is SGHTA and CDR2 is FQGNSA. The V end lost 6 bases, the J end lost 3 bases, and 12 bases lay between the germline ends. There are 15 residues in the CDR3. CDR3 amino acids: CASRSGRGGANVLTF. The CDR3 bases are TGTGCCAGCAGATCGGGGCGGGGTGGGGCCAACGTCCTGACTTTC.

The chain employs TRBV25-1 and TRBJ2-1; 7 nucleotides align to TRBD1. Germline values: CDR1 MGHDK, CDR2 SYGVNS. The length of the CDR3 is 15 residues. V was pared by 6 bases and J by 7 bases, with 12 bases of the junction left unmatched. The CDR3 DNA sequence: TGTGCCAGCAGAGCCGGGACAGCCAACGATAATGAGCAGTTCTTC. Translation: CASRAGTANDNEQFF. Complete variable domain (other parts from reference TRBV25-1 and TRBJ2-1): EADIYQTPRYLVIGTGKKITLECSQTMGHDKMYWYQQDPGMELHLIHYSYGVNSTEKGDLSSESTVSRIRTEHFPLTLESARPSHTSQYLCASRAGTANDNEQFFGPGTRLTVL.

The rearrangement links TRBV27 to TRBJ2-3; maybe TRBD2 (7 bases). CDR3 length equals 15 residues. V gave up 6 bases and J gave up 3 bases, with 16 bases separating them. The V gene's germline CDR1 is MNHEY and CDR2 SMNVEV (reference sequence). The CDR3 nucleotides are TGTGCCAGCAGGGGAGGGTGGGGGCGGACAGATACGCAGTATTTT. Residues: CASRGGWGRTDTQYF.

This chain connects TRBV27 to TRBJ1-2, with D tentatively TRBD1 (6 bases). Germline loops: CDR1 MNHEY, CDR2 SMNVEV (reference sequence). This CDR3 contains 13 residues. The V gene lost 2 bases and the J gene lost 5 bases, with 9 bases spanning the gap. The CDR3 DNA reads as TGTGCCAGCAGTTTAGCAGGGGCATATGGCTACACCTTC. It encodes CASSLAGAYGYTF.

The chain has TRBV19 and TRBJ2-1; 9 nucleotides match TRBD2. The V and J ends lost 5 bases and 9 bases, in that order; junction bases with no gene match: 8. Germline-derived CDR1 and CDR2 are LNHDA and SQIVND (reference sequence). The CDR3 loop spans 14 amino acids. The CDR3 spells CASSGAGGPGEQFF. CDR3 DNA: TGTGCCAGTAGTGGGGCGGGAGGGCCGGGTGAGCAGTTCTTC.

V and J are TRBV7-4 and TRBJ1-5; D not resolved. Trimming pared 3 bases from V and 1 base from J, leaving 10 bases between. The germline V gene has CDR1 SGHVT and CDR2 SQSDAQ. The CDR3 spans 15 residues. DNA for the CDR3: TGTGCCAGCAGCTTTAAGAGGGAGAGCAATCAGCCCCAGCATTTT. This translates into CASSFKRESNQPQHF.

The count of this clone is one. The chain employs TRBV5-1 and TRBJ2-1; 7 bases fit TRBD2. CDR3 length: 13 amino acids. Per the germline V gene, CDR1 is SGHRS and CDR2 is YFSETQ. Germline trimming cut 1 base from V and 7 bases from J; bases unmatched to any gene: 2. The DNA for the CDR3 is TGCGCCAGCAGCTTGTCGGGGGGAAATGAGCAGTTCTTC. Amino acids: CASSLSGGNEQFF.

The V gene is TRBV6-1, the J gene TRBJ1-2, with 9 nucleotides matching TRBD1. V gave up 5 bases and J gave up 5 bases; unmatched junction bases: 3. Germline CDR1 reads MNHNS; CDR2 reads SASEGT. This CDR3 has 13 residues. DNA for the CDR3: TGTGCCAGCAGTCTGGACAGGGGTTATGGCTACACCTTC. The encoded protein is CASSLDRGYGYTF.

This clone was observed once. The chain joins TRBV21-1 to TRBJ2-4; the DNA was not compared with TRBD2, the D call given in the table. TRBV21-1 is noted as a pseudogene. The CDR3 contains 14 residues. The CDR3 sequence: CASSKVSWVSGGVF. DNA of the CDR3: TGTGCCAGCAGCAAAGTGTCCTGGGTCTCAGGAGGCGTGTTC.

This clone has a single count. V is TRBV4-3 and J is TRBJ2-2; the match to TRBD2 covers 11 bases. CDR1 LGHNA and CDR2 YSLEER come from the germline V gene. J lost 5 bases, V lost 4 bases, and 6 bases had no gene match. The CDR3 is 16 residues long. CDR3 sequence: CASSRESSGGTGELFF. CDR3 DNA: TGCGCCAGCAGCCGAGAATCTAGCGGGGGGACCGGGGAGCTGTTTTTT.

This clone was seen a handful of times. The V and J genes are TRBV10-3 and TRBJ1-1; the D gene is possibly TRBD1 (6 bases). The CDR3 runs to 14 residues. V lost 0 bases, J lost 2 bases, and 7 bases lay in between. CDR1 and CDR2 from the germline V gene are ENHRY and SYGVKD. The CDR3 loop reads CAISESDRNTEAFF. CDR3 in DNA: TGTGCCATCAGTGAGTCGGACAGAAACACTGAAGCTTTCTTT.

The CDR3 DNA follows: TGTGCCAGCAGCGTAGCGGCGGGAGGGCTGAGCTACAATGAGCAGTTCTTC. Protein product: CASSVAAGGLSYNEQFF. The chain has TRBV9 and TRBJ2-1; 9 bases line up with TRBD2. Germline trimming cut 0 bases from V and 3 bases from J; bases unmatched to any gene: 7. CDR1 is SGDLS and CDR2 is YYNGEE in the germline V gene. CDR3 length equals 17 residues.

The V gene is TRBV30, the J gene TRBJ1-6, with 7 bases lining up with TRBD1. V was pared by 4 bases and J by 7 bases, with 1 base of the junction left unmatched. Germline assignment: CDR1 GTSNPN and CDR2 SVGIG (reference sequence). The CDR3 runs to 12 residues. In DNA, the CDR3 is TGTGCCTGGACGACAGGGAATTCACCCCTCCACTTT. Residues: CAWTTGNSPLHF.